The 2 T cell receptor beta chains presented below share a single source sample, sequenced in a study of cytomegalovirus exposure and HLA in healthy donors. The PCR employed 60 Vbeta primers together with 13 Jbeta primers. Only in-frame clones appear in the TCRdb table, and some are missing; sequencing was by immunoSEQ multiplex PCR. The sample lists about 180,000 clones, roughly 80% seen once, with roughly 4.4% in the top ten. Sequencing used PBMCs. Source of these receptors: a woman aged 18-29 years in good health and CMV-seropositive.

V gene TRBV19 combines with J gene TRBJ1-5; 8 bases are shared with TRBD1. The J segment lost 5 bases and the V segment lost 3 bases, leaving 3 bases of the junction unmatched. Germline V gene sequence: CDR1 LNHDA, CDR2 SQIVND (reference sequence). The CDR3 covers 14 residues. DNA for the CDR3: TGTGCCAGTAGTATGGACAGGGAATATCAGCCCCAGCATTTT. Translating gives CASSMDREYQPQHF.

This clone was counted only a few times. This sequence joins TRBV7-6 and TRBJ1-4, with D maybe TRBD1 (5 bases). The CDR3 runs 16 residues. Trimming stripped 5 bases from V and 7 bases from J, with 20 bases between. Germline CDR1 SGHVS, CDR2 FNYEAQ. CDR3 sequence reads: CASSQTVSSVAEKLFF. CDR3 DNA sequence: TGTGCCAGCAGCCAGACAGTTTCTTCGGTGGCTGAAAAACTGTTTTTT.